The next 9 T cell receptor beta chains were all read from a single sample in a study of T-cell reconstitution after alpha-beta-depleted transplantation in children. A library of TCRbeta sequences, prepared with unique molecular identifiers, was generated. A single record per CDR3 protein comes from TCRdb applying MiXCR to the PCR reads. Here the sample spans 130,000 to 150,000 distinct CDR3 sequences, 7.5% to 9% being singletons. The sequenced sample was PBMCs, mostly from graft donor cells, obtained 180 days after TCRalphabeta/CD19-depleted stem cell transplant. These receptors came from a female patient aged 2-9 years who had a stem cell transplant for congenital amegakaryocytic thrombocytopenia, so the T cells may come from the graft donor.

This clonotype appeared many times. This CDR3 is CASSQGQTRAYGYTF. Here the CDR3 DNA reads TGTGCCAGCAGCCAAGGTCAGACCCGTGCCTATGGCTACACCTTC. The chain couples TRBV4-2 to TRBJ1-2; D is uncertain. Between the trimmed V and J ends, which lost 1 base and 4 bases, there was a span of 13 bases. Germline V gene lookup returns CDR1 LGHNA and CDR2 YNFKEQ. This CDR3 region has 15 residues.

This clonotype was found a few times. The chain is built from TRBV7-9 and TRBJ2-1; 12 positions match TRBD2. This CDR3 spans 16 amino acids. CDR1 and CDR2 from the germline V gene are SEHNR and FQNEAQ (reference sequence). Trimming removed 1 base from V and 15 bases from J; junction bases left unmatched: 13. DNA of the CDR3: TGTGCCAGCAGCTTAGTTAATGGGCCTAGCGGGAGGGCCCGGTTCTTC. Protein product: CASSLVNGPSGRARFF.

This clonotype was observed a few times. This sequence joins TRBV20-1 and TRBJ2-7, with D possibly being TRBD2 (5 bases). CDR3 length: 16 residues. Germline loops: CDR1 DFQATT, CDR2 SNEGSKA (reference sequence). Trimming removed 0 bases from V and 3 bases from J, with 18 bases in between. CDR3 in DNA: TGCAGTGCTAGAGATAAGCAGTCGGCGGGTCACTACGAGCAGTACTTC. As protein: CSARDKQSAGHYEQYF.

In this sample, this clonotype turned up many times. In DNA, the CDR3 is TGCGCCAGCAGCTTGGGAGCAGGAGGGAGGACCGGGGAGCTGTTTTTT. Translating gives CASSLGAGGRTGELFF. The chain employs TRBV5-1 and TRBJ2-2; maybe TRBD2 (6 bases). V lost 0 bases and J lost 5, with 14 bases in between. This CDR3 has 16 residues. Germline lookup yields CDR1 SGHRS and CDR2 YFSETQ.

This clonotype was detected ten times or more. The chain employs TRBV10-3 and TRBJ1-1; tentative D call: TRBD1 (5 bases). Deletions cut 8 bases from V and 4 bases from J, with 14 bases between. The CDR3 covers 13 residues. Germline V CDR1 and CDR2: ENHRY, SYGVKD. CDR3 nucleotides: TGTGCCATCCAGGGTCGGGGGGGCACTGAAGCTTTCTTT. Protein: CAIQGRGGTEAFF.

As regards this clonotype: This may stem from a read error, because a much larger clone lies one nucleotide away. V usage is TRBV10-2 and J usage is TRBJ2-1; D remains ambiguous. Germline V gene data show CDR1 as WSHSY and CDR2 as SAAADI. The CDR3 is 15 residues long. CDR3 region: CASRELFVSYNEQFF. CDR3 DNA: TGCGCCAGCAGAGAGTTGTTTGTCAGCTACAATGAGCAGTTCTTC.

This clonotype was observed many times. This sequence joins TRBV5-5 and TRBJ2-3; a possible D gene is TRBD2 (6 bases). The CDR3 sequence is 15 residues long. In germline, CDR1 is SGHKS, CDR2 YYEKEE (reference sequence). V was pared by 4 bases and J by 4 bases, with 16 bases between. CDR3 amino acids: CASSGNPAGPDTQYF. In nucleotides, the CDR3 is TGTGCCAGCAGCGGAAACCCTGCGGGGCCAGATACGCAGTATTTT.

The table lists this clonotype with many counts. The chain couples TRBV20-1 to TRBJ2-7; 9 bases agree with TRBD2. J gave up 2 bases and V 5 bases, and 4 bases lay outside the gene matches. Per germline, CDR1 DFQATT and CDR2 SNEGSKA (reference sequence). CDR3 size: 13 residues. CDR3 protein: CSAPSGVTYEQYF. For the CDR3, the DNA is TGCAGTGCTCCTAGCGGGGTGACCTACGAGCAGTACTTC.

In this sample, this clonotype turned up many times. This chain connects TRBV12-3 or TRBV12-4 to TRBJ2-5; D perhaps matches TRBD1 (5 bases). Trimming took 5 bases from V and 4 from J, leaving 20 bases between them. This CDR3 is built from 16 residues. In DNA form, the CDR3 reads TGTGCCAGCAGTAACCCCCACGCTGCAGGGTCAGAGACCCAGTACTTC. This gives the protein CASSNPHAAGSETQYF.